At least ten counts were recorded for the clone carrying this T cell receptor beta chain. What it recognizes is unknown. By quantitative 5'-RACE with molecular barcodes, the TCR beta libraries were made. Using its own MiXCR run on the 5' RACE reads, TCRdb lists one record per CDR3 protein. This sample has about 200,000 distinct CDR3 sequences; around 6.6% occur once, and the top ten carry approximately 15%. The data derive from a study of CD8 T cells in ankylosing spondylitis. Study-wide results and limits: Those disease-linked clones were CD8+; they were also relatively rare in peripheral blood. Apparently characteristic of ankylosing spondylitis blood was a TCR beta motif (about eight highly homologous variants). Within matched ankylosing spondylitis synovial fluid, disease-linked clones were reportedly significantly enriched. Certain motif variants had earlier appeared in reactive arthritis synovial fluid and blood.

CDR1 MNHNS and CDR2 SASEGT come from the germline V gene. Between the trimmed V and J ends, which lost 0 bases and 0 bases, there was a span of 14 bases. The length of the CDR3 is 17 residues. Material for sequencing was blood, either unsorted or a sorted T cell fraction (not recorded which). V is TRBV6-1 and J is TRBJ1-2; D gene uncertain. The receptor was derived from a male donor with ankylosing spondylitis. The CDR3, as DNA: TGTGCCAGCAGTGAAGCGAGTACACCGAACTCTAACTATGGCTACACCTTC. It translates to CASSEASTPNSNYGYTF.